The entry that follows covers one TCR beta chain sequence. The sample comes from a study of blood T cell repertoires in COVID-19. Some clones are missing from TCRdb's copy, which holds only in-frame ones; the method was immunoSEQ multiplex PCR. The sample has under 95,000 clones; 87% are singletons. The CDR3 loop spans 15 amino acids. Looked up from germline, CDR1 is GTSNPN and CDR2 is SVGIG (reference sequence). Trimming pared 1 base from V and 3 bases from J, leaving 15 bases between. This clonotype was obtained from a woman of 80 years or more with acute or convalescent COVID-19. The gene calls are TRBV30 and TRBJ1-2, with D possibly being TRBD1 (6 bases). The sequenced sample was peripheral blood. The CDR3 region is CAWSGPRTDYYGYTF. Written as DNA, the CDR3 is TGTGCCTGGAGTGGACCCCGGACAGACTACTATGGCTACACCTTC.